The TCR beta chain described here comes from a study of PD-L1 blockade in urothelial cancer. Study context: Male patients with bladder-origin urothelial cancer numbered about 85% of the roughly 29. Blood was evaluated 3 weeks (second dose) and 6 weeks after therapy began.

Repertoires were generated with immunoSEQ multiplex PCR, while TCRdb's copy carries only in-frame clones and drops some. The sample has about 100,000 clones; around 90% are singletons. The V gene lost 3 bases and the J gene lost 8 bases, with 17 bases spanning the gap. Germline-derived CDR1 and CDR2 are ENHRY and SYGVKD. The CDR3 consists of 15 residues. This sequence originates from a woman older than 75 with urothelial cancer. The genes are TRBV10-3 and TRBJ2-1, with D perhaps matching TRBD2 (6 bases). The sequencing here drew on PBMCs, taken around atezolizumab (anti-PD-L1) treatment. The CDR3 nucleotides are TGTGCCATCAGTGACACGGGGACTCCATCTCATGAGCAGTTCTTC. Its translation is CAISDTGTPSHEQFF.